This T cell receptor beta chain was profiled in a study of OX40 agonist ivuxolimab in advanced cancers. Background on the whole study: Ivuxolimab was an agonistic, fully human IgG2 monoclonal antibody directed against OX40 (CD134), a costimulatory receptor. In the dose-escalation cohort, around four fifths of patients were male, and the mean age was roughly 60 years with a range of roughly 20 to 79. Intravenous ivuxolimab was administered to patients every 2 weeks at six dose levels: 0.01, 0.1, 0.3, 1.5, 3 and 10 mg/kg. The paper covers the monotherapy dose-escalation part of the phase I ivuxolimab trial, which included N of about 50 patients. Patients were allowed to have had prior anti-PD-1, anti-PD-L1 or anti-CTLA-4 therapy, and around 37% of the dose-escalation patients had previously received checkpoint inhibitors. Partial responses occurred in three dose-escalation patients, of whom one had hepatocellular carcinoma and two had cutaneous melanoma. Peripheral TCRbeta sequencing was intended to test whether TCR sequence diversity was altered and clonal T-cell expansion was caused by ivuxolimab. Among the roughly 52 dose-escalation patients, around 20 had hepatocellular carcinoma, some 15 melanoma, 9 renal cell carcinoma and 9 head and neck cancer. What the study reported, not specific to this receptor: Antigen specificity was not determined for the clonally expanded peripheral T cells. Low levels of normalized T-cell clonal expansion were also seen in some patients who did not respond. In partial responders in the 0.1-3.0 mg/kg groups, normalized peripheral clonal expansion was found to be among the lowest, especially among CD8+ T cells. At doses of 0.1 to 3.0 mg/kg, clonal expansion of both CD4+ and CD8+ T cells in blood was seen between baseline and week 6. After ivuxolimab, CD8+ T cells had more expanded clones than CD4+ T cells on average.

This clone was counted a few times. Its specific antigen is unknown. The sample holds no much larger clone one base away, and base qualities are not on file. Genomic DNA was isolated from the sorted cells so that the TCRbeta CDR3 region could be sequenced. TCRbeta CDR3 regions were sequenced using the immunoSEQ Assay. Sourced from immuneACCESS, this table was stored by TCRdb with only in-frame sequences that have V and J called. A share of the clones is absent; for the studies checked, an unresolved V gene accounts for under half, and the remainder has no known explanation. The sample includes over 30,000 clones, with approximately 80% observed a single time. 1.8% of the sample rests with the top ten. Patients with autoimmune disease history or receiving systemic immunosuppression were excluded from the trial. Peripheral blood for TCR sequencing was collected from all dose cohorts at baseline, on cycle 4 day 1, and on cycle 7 day 1. The samples were drawn from a first-in-human, open-label, multicenter phase I dose-escalation trial of ivuxolimab. Adults with locally advanced or metastatic melanoma, renal cell, hepatocellular, or head and neck squamous cell carcinoma were enrolled in the trial. Before TCR sequencing, CD4+ T cells and CD8+ T cells from peripheral blood were sorted into separate populations.

The starting material was CD4+ or CD8+ T cells sorted from blood, obtained in a trial of the OX40 agonist ivuxolimab. This clonotype was sampled from an adult with an advanced solid tumor such as melanoma, head and neck, liver or kidney cancer.

The CDR3 in this case is CASSPFARNTEAFF. The DNA is as follows: TGTGCCAGCTCACCTTTTGCAAGGAACACTGAAGCTTTCTTT. Rearrangement joined TRBV18 to TRBJ1-1; the D gene cannot be resolved reliably. CDR1 and CDR2, per the germline V gene, are KGHSH and LQKENI. Between the V and J ends, shortened by 3 bases and 1 base respectively, the junction contains 9 bases. The CDR3, cysteine through phenylalanine, is 14 amino acids long. The read is trimmed to its CDR3 DNA, 42 bases read in frame from base 1.